This T cell receptor (beta chain) appears in the sequencing data of a study of blood T cell repertoires in COVID-19. The wider study: The study drew acute and convalescent COVID-19 samples from the United States, Italy and Spain. Sources were T cells, B-cell-depleted T cells, or PBMCs; the material itself was cDNA or gDNA.

The CDR3 is 13 amino acids. Trimming at V came to 6 bases and at J to 1 base, leaving 2 bases not matched to a gene. Per the original data handling: How many nucleated cells were present was estimated from reference gene primer amplification. Only in-frame clones appear in the TCRdb table, and some are missing; sequencing was by immunoSEQ multiplex PCR. V and J calls and clone size come straight from that table; D and trimming were deduced from the DNA. Among over 70,000 clones listed, roughly 90% were seen once. The source is a human donor with active COVID-19. The donor label of this sample is uncertain. Input material: peripheral blood. The chain joins TRBV12-3 or TRBV12-4 to TRBJ2-7; 8 bases align to TRBD1. The CDR3 here is CASSQGASYEQYF. CDR3 bases: TGTGCCAGCAGCCAGGGGGCATCCTACGAGCAGTACTTC.